Given below is one T cell receptor beta chain in context. Its cognate antigen is unknown. This entry belongs to a study of CD8 T cells in ankylosing spondylitis. Each TCR beta library was made by quantitative 5'-RACE that incorporated molecular barcodes. TCRdb reprocessed the 5' RACE reads via MiXCR and lists one record per CDR3 protein. The data contain some 200,000 distinct CDR3 sequences, under 30% of them singletons. The study's findings and limits: Both synovial fluid and blood in reactive arthritis had previously been reported to carry some motif variants.

The length of the CDR3 is 14 residues. The V end was cut by 7 bases, the J end by 10 bases, with 19 bases between. J is TRBJ1-4 and V is TRBV12-3 or TRBV12-4; TRBD1 is a possible D gene (5 bases). The sequence was obtained from a male donor with ankylosing spondylitis or in good health (not recorded which). Sequenced material: blood, either unsorted or a sorted T cell fraction (not recorded which). The CDR3, as DNA: TGTGCCAGCACCCACTCGGGGACCCCTGGAAAACTGTTTTTT. It yields the protein CASTHSGTPGKLFF.